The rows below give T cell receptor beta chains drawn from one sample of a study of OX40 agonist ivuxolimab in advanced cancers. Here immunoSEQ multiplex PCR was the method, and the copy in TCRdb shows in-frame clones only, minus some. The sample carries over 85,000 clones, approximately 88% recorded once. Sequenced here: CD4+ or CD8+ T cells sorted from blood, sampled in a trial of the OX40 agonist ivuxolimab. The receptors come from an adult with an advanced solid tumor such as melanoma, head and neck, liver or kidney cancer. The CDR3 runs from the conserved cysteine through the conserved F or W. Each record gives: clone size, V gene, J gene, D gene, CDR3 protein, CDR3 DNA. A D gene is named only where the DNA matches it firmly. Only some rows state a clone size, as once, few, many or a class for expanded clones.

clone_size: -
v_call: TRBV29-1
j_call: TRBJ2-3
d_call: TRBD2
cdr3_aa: CSVPPLVGGTDTQYF
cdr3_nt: TGCAGCGTCCCCCCCTTGGTGGGGGGGACAGATACGCAGTATTTT

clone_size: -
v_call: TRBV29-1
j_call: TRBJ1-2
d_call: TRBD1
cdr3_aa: CSVRRTRQGLNYGYTF
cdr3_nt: TGCAGCGTCCGTCGGACGCGACAGGGTCTGAACTATGGCTACACCTTC

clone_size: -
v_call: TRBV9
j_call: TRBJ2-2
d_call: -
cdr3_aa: CASSVSTSWMRHGGELFF
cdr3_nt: TGTGCCAGCAGCGTCAGTACCAGTTGGATGAGGCACGGCGGGGAGCTGTTTTTT

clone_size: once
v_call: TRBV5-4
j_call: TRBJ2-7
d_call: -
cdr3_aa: CASSLGIAGYEQYF
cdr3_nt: TGTGCCAGCAGCTTAGGAATTGCCGGCTACGAGCAGTACTTC

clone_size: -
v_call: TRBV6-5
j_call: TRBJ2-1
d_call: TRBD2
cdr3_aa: CASSRFGGGGNEQFF
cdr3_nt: TGTGCCAGCAGCCGGTTCGGGGGGGGAGGGAATGAGCAGTTCTTC

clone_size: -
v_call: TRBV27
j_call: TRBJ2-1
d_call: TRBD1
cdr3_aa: CASREGAEGYNEQFF
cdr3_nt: TGTGCCAGCAGAGAGGGGGCCGAGGGATACAATGAGCAGTTCTTC

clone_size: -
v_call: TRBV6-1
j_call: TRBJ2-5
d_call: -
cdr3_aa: CASSEDGLKTQYF
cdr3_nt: TGTGCCAGCAGTGAAGATGGACTGAAGACCCAGTACTTC

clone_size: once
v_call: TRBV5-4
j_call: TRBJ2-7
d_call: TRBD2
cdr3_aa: CASSSGTSGGRSYEQYF
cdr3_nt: TGTGCCAGCAGCTCCGGGACTAGTGGGGGGCGCTCCTACGAGCAGTACTTC

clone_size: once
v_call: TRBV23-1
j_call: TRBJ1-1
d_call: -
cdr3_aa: CASSQSRQAAGNTEAFF
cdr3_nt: TGCGCCAGCAGTCAATCTAGGCAGGCCGCTGGGAACACTGAAGCTTTCTTT

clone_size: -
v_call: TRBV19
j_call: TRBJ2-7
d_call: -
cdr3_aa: CASSPEWGGLSYEQYF
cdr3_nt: TGTGCCAGTAGTCCCGAGTGGGGGGGCCTGTCCTACGAGCAGTACTTC

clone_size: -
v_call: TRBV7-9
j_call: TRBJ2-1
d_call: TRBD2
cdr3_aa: CASSLVVGGSDEQFF
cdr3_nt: TGTGCCAGCAGCTTAGTTGTGGGGGGGAGCGATGAGCAGTTCTTC

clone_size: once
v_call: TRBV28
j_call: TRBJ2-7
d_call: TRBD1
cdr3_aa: CASSLSSTGTYEQYF
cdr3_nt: TGTGCCAGCAGTTTATCGTCGACAGGGACCTACGAGCAGTACTTC

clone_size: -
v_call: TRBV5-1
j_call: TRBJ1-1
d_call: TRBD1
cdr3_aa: CASSSGTGGTEAFF
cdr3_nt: TGCGCCAGCAGCTCCGGGACAGGGGGCACTGAAGCTTTCTTT

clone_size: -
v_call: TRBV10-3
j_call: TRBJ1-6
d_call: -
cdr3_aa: CAINAGDYNSPLHF
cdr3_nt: TGTGCCATCAATGCAGGGGATTATAATTCACCCCTCCACTTT

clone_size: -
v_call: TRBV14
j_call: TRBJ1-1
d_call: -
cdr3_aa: CASSQDQNTEAFF
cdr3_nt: TGTGCCAGCAGCCAAGATCAGAACACTGAAGCTTTCTTT

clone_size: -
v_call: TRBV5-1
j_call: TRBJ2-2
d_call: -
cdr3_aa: CASSLVSAGELFF
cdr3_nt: TGCGCCAGCAGCTTGGTTTCGGCAGGGGAGCTGTTTTTT

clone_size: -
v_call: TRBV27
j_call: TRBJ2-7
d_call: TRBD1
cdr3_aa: CASSRQGPYEQYF
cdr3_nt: TGTGCCAGCAGCAGACAGGGTCCCTACGAGCAGTACTTC

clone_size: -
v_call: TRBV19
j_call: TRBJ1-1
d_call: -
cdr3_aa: CAAGDWNTEAFF
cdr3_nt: TGTGCAGCCGGGGATTGGAACACTGAAGCTTTCTTT

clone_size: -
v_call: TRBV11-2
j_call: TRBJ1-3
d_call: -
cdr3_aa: CASSASTLKATIYF
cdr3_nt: TGTGCCAGCAGCGCCTCCACTCTCAAGGCCACCATATATTTT

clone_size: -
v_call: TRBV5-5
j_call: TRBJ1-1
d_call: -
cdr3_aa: CASSPPPGVTEAFF
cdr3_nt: TGTGCCAGCAGCCCGCCCCCAGGGGTGACTGAAGCTTTCTTT

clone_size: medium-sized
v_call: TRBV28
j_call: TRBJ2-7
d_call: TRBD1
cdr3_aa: CASSLTGDAYEQYF
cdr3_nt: TGTGCCAGCAGTTTAACAGGGGACGCCTACGAGCAGTACTTC

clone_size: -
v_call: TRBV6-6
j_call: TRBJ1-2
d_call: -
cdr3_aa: CASRSPGFYGYTF
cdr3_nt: TGTGCCAGCCGAAGCCCGGGATTCTATGGCTACACCTTC

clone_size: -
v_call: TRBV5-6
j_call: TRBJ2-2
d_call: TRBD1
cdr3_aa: CASSRQGANTGELFF
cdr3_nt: TGTGCCAGCAGCCGACAGGGGGCGAACACCGGGGAGCTGTTTTTT

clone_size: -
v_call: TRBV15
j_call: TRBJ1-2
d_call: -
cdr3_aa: CASAATVNYGYTF
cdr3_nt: TGTGCCTCGGCCGCGACAGTTAACTATGGCTACACCTTC

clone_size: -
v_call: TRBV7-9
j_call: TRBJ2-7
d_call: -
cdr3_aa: CASSGDNYYEQYF
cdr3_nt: TGTGCCAGCAGCGGTGACAACTACTACGAGCAGTACTTC

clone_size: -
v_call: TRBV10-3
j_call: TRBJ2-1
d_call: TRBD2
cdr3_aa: CAISESWGTSGEYNEQFF
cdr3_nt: TGTGCCATCAGTGAGTCTTGGGGAACTAGCGGGGAGTACAATGAGCAGTTCTTC

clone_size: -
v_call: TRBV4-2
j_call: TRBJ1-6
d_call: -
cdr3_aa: CASSLNPGPGSSPLHF
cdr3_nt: TGTGCCAGCAGCCTTAATCCGGGCCCCGGAAGCTCACCCCTCCACTTT

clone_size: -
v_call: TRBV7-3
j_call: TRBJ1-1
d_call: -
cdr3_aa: CASGNGAGLEAFF
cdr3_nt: TGTGCCAGCGGAAATGGGGCGGGTTTGGAAGCTTTCTTT

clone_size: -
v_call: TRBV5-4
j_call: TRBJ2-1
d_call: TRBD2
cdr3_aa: CASSSKLAGGYNEQFF
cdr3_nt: TGTGCCAGCAGCTCAAAACTAGCGGGGGGCTACAATGAGCAGTTCTTC

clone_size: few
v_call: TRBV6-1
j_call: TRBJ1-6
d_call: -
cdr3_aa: CASTFTGYNSPLHF
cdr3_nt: TGTGCCAGCACGTTTACAGGGTATAATTCACCCCTCCACTTT

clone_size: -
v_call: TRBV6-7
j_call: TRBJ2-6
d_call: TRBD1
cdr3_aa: CASTRTGRSGANVLTF
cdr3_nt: TGTGCCAGCACTAGGACAGGGCGCTCTGGGGCCAACGTCCTGACTTTC

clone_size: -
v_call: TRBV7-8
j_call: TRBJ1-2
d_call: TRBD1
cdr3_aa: CASSRRQGNYGYTF
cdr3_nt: TGTGCCAGCAGCCGTCGACAGGGGAACTATGGCTACACCTTC

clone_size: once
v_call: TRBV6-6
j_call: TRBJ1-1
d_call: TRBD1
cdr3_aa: CAGAGQMNTEAFF
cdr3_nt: TGTGCCGGCGCGGGACAGATGAACACTGAAGCTTTCTTT

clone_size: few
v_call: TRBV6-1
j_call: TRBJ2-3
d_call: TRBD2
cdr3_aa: CASSEGWIAGLNTQYF
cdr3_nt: TGTGCCAGCAGTGAAGGATGGATAGCGGGGCTAAATACGCAGTATTTT

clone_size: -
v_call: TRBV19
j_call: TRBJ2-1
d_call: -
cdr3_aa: CASSLRWDEQFF
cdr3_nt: TGTGCCAGTAGTCTAAGATGGGATGAGCAGTTCTTC

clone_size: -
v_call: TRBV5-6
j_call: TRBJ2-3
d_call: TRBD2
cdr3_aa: CASSSRSSGSTQYF
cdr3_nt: TGTGCCAGCTCTTCCCGTAGTAGCGGGTCTACGCAGTATTTT

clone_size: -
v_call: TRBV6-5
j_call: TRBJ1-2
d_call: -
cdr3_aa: CASSPGGFTNYGYTF
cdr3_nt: TGTGCCAGCAGCCCCGGGGGGTTTACTAACTATGGCTACACCTTC

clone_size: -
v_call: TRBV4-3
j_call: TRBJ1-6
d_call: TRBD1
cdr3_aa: CASSRGGTGDNSPLHF
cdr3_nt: TGCGCCAGCAGCCGGGGGGGGACAGGGGATAATTCACCCCTCCACTTT

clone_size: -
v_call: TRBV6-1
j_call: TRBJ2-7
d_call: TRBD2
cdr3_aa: CASSGRLAGGPSHEQYF
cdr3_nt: TGTGCCAGCAGTGGCCGACTAGCGGGGGGGCCATCCCACGAGCAGTACTTC

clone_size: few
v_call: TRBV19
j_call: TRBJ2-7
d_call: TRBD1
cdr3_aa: CASSPIGQGYHEQYF
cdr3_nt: TGTGCCAGTAGTCCTATCGGACAGGGGTACCACGAGCAGTACTTC

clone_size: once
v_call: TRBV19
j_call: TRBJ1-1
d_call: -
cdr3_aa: CASSITSFQNTEAFF
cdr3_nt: TGTGCCAGTAGTATTACGTCTTTTCAGAACACTGAAGCTTTCTTT

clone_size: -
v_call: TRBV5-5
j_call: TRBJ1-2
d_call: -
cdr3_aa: CASSLSQGHYGYTF
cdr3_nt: TGTGCCAGCAGCCTGTCACAGGGCCACTATGGCTACACCTTC

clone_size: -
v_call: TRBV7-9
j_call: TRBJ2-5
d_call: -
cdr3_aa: CASSRTGRPEETQYF
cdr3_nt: TGTGCCAGCAGCCGTACGGGGAGACCCGAAGAGACCCAGTACTTC

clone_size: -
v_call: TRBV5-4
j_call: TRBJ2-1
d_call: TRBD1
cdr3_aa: CASSLRGLHLDEQFF
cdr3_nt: TGTGCCAGCAGCTTGAGGGGGCTACATTTAGATGAGCAGTTCTTC

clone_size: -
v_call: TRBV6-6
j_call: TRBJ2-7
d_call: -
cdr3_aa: CASSYSPVLYYEQYF
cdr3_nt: TGTGCCAGCAGTTACTCTCCAGTTCTTTACTACGAGCAGTACTTC

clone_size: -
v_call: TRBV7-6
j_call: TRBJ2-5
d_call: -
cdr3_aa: CASSPGTVQETQYF
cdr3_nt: TGTGCCAGCAGCCCAGGCACGGTTCAGGAGACCCAGTACTTC

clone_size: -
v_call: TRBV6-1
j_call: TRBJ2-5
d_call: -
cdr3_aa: CASSSRGETQYF
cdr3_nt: TGTGCCAGCAGTTCCCGGGGGGAGACCCAGTACTTC

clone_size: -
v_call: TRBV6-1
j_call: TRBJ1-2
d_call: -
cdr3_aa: CASSVTGLGGYTF
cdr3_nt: TGTGCCAGCAGTGTGACAGGTCTGGGGGGCTACACCTTC

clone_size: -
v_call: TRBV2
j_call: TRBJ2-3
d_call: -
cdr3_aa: CASRGGASTDTQYF
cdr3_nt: TGTGCCAGCCGTGGGGGAGCTAGCACAGATACGCAGTATTTT

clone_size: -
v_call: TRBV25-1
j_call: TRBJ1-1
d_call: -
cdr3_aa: CASSEYRTANTEAFF
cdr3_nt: TGTGCCAGCAGTGAGTACCGGACGGCGAACACTGAAGCTTTCTTT

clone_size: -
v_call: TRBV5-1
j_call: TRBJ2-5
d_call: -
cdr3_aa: CASSWDGQETQYF
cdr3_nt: TGCGCCAGCAGCTGGGACGGACAAGAGACCCAGTACTTC

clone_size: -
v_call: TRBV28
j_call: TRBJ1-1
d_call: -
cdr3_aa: CAVYVRGTEAFF
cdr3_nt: TGTGCCGTCTATGTGAGGGGGACTGAAGCTTTCTTT

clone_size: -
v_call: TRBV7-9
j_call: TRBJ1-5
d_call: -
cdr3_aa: CASSSQAGGQPQHF
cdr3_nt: TGTGCCAGCAGCTCCCAGGCGGGAGGGCAGCCCCAGCATTTT